This T cell receptor (beta chain) was recorded in a study of CD8+ T cells in alopecia areata. Study at large: By percentage of affected scalp area, the severity of treated patients was scored.

Sequencing relied on a cDNA template that was reverse transcribed from extracted RNA. Here immunoSEQ multiplex PCR was the method, and the copy in TCRdb shows in-frame clones only, minus some. Of approximately 210,000 clones in the sample, just under 65% were seen once. Noted treatment: oral pan-JAK inhibitor, 5-10 mg twice daily. A note on this clone: Its target is unknown.

Study-wide findings and caveats: Researchers report lesional scalp, most notably alopecia totalis/universalis, outstripped normal scalp in clonality. With patients, TCR sharing proved less clear than in mice, a difference possibly related to HLA.

The sample was CD4+ T cells sorted from blood, taken around week 47, from a patient treated with tofacitinib. The receptor comes from a human donor with alopecia areata.

This CDR3 is CASSDGYTSRDEQYF. Here the CDR3 DNA reads TGTGCCAGCAGCGACGGATACACCTCGAGGGACGAGCAGTACTTC. This rearrangement joins TRBV5-6 to TRBJ2-7; a weak D match, TRBD2 (5 bases). The CDR3 totals 15 residues. CDR1 is SGHDT, CDR2 YYEEEE, per germline. V lost 4 bases and J lost 5, with 19 bases in between.